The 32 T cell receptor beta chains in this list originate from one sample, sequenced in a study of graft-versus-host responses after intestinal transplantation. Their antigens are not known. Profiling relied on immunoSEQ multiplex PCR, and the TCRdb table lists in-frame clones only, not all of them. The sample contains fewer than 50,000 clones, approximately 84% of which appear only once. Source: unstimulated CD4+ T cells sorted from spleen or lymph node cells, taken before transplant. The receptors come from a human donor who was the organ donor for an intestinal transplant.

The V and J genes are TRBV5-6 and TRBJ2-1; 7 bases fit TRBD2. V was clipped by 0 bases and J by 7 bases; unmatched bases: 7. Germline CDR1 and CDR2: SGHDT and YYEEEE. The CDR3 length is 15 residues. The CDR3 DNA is TGTGCCAGCAGCTTGGCAGGTAGGGAGGGGAATGAGCAGTTCTTC. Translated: CASSLAGREGNEQFF.

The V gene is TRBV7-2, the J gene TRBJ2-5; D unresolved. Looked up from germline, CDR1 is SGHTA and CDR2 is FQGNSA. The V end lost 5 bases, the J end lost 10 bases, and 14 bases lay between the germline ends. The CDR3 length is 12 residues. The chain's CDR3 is CASSDPPIGQYF. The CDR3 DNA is TGTGCCAGCAGCGACCCTCCTATCGGCCAGTACTTC.

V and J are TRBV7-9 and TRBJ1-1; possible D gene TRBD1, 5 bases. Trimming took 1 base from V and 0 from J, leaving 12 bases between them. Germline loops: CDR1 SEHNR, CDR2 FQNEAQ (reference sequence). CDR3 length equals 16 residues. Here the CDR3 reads CASSLDGTVMNTEAFF. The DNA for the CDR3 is TGTGCCAGCAGCTTAGATGGGACGGTCATGAACACTGAAGCTTTCTTT.

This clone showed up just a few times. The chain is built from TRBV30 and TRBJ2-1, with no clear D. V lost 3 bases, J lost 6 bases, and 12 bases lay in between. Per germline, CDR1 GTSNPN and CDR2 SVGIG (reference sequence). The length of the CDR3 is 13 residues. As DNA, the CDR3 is TGTGCCTGGAGCCTCGGGCTTTTCAATGAGCAGTTCTTC. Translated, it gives CAWSLGLFNEQFF.

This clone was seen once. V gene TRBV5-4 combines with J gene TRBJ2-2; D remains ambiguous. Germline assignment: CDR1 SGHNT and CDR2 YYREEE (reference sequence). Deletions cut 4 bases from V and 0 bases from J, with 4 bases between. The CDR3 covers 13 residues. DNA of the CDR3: TGTGCCAGCAGCGCGACGAACACCGGGGAGCTGTTTTTT. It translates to CASSATNTGELFF.

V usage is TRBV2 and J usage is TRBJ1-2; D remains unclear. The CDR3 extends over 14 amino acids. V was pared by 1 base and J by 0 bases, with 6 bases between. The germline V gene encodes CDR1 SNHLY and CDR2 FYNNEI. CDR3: CASSEGLTNYGYTF. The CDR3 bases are TGTGCCAGCAGTGAAGGACTAACTAACTATGGCTACACCTTC.

The CDR3 region is CASSQESLAGVGGQFF. CDR3 DNA: TGCGCCAGCAGCCAAGAATCTCTCGCGGGAGTAGGGGGGCAGTTCTTC. The chain combines TRBV4-1 with TRBJ2-1, with D tentatively TRBD2 (7 bases). The CDR3 is 16 amino acids. Germline CDR1 is MGHRA and CDR2 is YSYEKL. V was trimmed by 0 bases and J by 12 bases, leaving 21 bases between them.

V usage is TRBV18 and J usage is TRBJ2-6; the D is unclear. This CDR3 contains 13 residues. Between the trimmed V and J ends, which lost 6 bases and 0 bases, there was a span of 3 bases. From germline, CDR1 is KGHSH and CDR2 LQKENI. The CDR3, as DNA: TGTGCCAGCTCGCTCTCTGGGGCCAACGTCCTGACTTTC. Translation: CASSLSGANVLTF.

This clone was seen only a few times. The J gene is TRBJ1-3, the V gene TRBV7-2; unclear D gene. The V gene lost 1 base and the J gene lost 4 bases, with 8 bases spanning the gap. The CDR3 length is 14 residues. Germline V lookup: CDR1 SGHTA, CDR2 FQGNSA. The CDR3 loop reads CASSLGVTGNTIYF. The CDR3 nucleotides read TGTGCCAGCAGCTTAGGGGTGACCGGAAACACCATATATTTT.

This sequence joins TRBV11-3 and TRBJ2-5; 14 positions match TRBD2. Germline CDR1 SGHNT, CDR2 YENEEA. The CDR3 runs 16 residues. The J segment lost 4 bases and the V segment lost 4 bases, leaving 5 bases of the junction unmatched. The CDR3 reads CASSYSGTSGGETQYF. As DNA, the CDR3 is TGTGCCAGCAGCTATTCCGGGACTAGCGGGGGAGAGACCCAGTACTTC.

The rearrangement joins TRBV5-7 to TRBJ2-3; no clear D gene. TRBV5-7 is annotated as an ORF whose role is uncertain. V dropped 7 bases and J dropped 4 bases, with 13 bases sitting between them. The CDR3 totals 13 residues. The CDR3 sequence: CASGRVGPDTQYF. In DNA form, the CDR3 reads TGTGCCAGCGGCAGAGTCGGCCCAGATACGCAGTATTTT.

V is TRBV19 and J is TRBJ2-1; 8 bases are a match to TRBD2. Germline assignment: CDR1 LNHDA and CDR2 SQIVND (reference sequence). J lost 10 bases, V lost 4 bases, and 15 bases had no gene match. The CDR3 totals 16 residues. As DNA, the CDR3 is TGTGCCAGTAGTACATGGACTAGCCGGACGGGGAAAGAGCAGTTCTTC. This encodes CASSTWTSRTGKEQFF.

Written as DNA, the CDR3 is TGTGCCATCAGTGAACTCTACGAGCAGTACTTC. This gives the protein CAISELYEQYF. The genes are TRBV10-3 and TRBJ2-7; D call uncertain. Germline lookup yields CDR1 ENHRY and CDR2 SYGVKD. The germline V and J ends were trimmed by 3 bases and 3 bases, with 3 bases remaining between them. This CDR3 is 11 amino acids long.

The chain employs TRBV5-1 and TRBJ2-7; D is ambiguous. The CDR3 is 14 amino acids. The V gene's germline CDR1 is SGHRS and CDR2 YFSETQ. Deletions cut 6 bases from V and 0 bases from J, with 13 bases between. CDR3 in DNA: TGCGCCAGCAAGAAAGACGGAAACTCCTACGAGCAGTACTTC. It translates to CASKKDGNSYEQYF.

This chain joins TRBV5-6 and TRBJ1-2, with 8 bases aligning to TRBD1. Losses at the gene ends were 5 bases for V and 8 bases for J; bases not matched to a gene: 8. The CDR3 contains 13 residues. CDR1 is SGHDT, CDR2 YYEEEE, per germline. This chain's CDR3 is CASRLGQGGGYTF. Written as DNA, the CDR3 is TGTGCCAGCAGATTAGGACAGGGTGGAGGCTACACCTTC.

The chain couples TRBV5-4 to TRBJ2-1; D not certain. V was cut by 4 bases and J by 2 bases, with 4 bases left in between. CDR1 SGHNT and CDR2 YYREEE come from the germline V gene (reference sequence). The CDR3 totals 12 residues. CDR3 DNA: TGTGCCAGCAGCCATACCTACAATGAGCAGTTCTTC. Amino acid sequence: CASSHTYNEQFF. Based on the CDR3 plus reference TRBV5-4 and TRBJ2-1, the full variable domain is ETGVTQSPTHLIKTRGQQVTLRCSSQSGHNTVSWYQQALGQGPQFIFQYYREEENGRGNFPPRFSGLQFPNYSSELNVNALELDDSALYLCASSHTYNEQFFGPGTRLTVL.

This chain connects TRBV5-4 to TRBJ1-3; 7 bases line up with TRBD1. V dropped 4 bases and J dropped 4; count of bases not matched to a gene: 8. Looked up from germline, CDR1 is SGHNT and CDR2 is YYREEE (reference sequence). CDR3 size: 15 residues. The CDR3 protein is CASSTDRLGGNTIYF. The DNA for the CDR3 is TGTGCCAGCAGCACGGACAGGTTGGGAGGAAACACCATATATTTT.

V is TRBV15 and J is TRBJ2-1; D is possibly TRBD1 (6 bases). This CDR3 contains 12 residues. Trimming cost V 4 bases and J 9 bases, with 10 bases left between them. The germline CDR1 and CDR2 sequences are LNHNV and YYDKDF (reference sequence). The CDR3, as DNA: TGTGCCACCAGCACACAGGGAATTGAGCAGTTCTTC. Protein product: CATSTQGIEQFF.

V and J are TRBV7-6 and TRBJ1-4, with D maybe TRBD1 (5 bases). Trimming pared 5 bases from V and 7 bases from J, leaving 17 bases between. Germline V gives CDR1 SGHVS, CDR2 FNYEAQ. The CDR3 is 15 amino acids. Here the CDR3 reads CASSPNSGRSEKLFF. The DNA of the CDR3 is TGTGCCAGCAGCCCTAACTCAGGGAGGAGTGAAAAACTGTTTTTT.

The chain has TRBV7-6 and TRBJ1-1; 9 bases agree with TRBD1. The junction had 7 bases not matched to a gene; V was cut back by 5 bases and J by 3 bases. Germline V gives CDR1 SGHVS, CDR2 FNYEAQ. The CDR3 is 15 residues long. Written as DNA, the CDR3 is TGTGCCAGCAGCCAGACAGGGGGAGGGGACACTGAAGCTTTCTTT. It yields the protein CASSQTGGGDTEAFF.

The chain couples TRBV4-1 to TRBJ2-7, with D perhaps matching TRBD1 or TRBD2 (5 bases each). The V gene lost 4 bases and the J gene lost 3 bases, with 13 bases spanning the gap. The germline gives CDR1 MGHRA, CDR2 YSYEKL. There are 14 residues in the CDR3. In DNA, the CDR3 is TGCGCCAGCAGCCCGGGGCCTCGGAACTACGAGCAGTACTTC. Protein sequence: CASSPGPRNYEQYF.

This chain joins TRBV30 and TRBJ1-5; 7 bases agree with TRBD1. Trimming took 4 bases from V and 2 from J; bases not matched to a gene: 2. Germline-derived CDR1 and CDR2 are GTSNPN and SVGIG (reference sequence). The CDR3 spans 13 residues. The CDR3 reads CAWKGQGNQPQHF. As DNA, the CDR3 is TGTGCCTGGAAAGGACAGGGCAATCAGCCCCAGCATTTT.

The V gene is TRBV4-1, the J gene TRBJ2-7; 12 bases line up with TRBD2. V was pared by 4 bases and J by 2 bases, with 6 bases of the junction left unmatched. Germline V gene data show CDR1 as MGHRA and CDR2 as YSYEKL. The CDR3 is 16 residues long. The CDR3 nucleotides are TGCGCCAGCAGCCCTGGGACTAGCGGGTTAACCTACGAGCAGTACTTC. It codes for CASSPGTSGLTYEQYF.

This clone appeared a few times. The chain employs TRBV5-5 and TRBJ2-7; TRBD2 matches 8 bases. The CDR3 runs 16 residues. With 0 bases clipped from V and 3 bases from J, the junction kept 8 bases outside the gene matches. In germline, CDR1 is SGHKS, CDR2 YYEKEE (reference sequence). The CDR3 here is CASSLGAGGRFYEQYF. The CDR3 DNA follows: TGTGCCAGCAGCTTGGGGGCGGGAGGAAGGTTCTACGAGCAGTACTTC.

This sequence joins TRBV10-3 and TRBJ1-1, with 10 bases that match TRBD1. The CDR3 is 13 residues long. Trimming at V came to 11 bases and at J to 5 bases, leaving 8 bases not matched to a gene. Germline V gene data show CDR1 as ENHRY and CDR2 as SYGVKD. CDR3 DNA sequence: TGTGCCGCATTAGACAGGGGGCGAACTGAAGCTTTCTTT. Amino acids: CAALDRGRTEAFF.

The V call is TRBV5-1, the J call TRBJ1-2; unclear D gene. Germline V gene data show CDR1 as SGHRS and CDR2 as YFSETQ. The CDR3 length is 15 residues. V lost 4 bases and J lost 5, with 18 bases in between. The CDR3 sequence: CASSPHGGTSYGYTF. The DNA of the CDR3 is TGCGCCAGCAGCCCGCACGGAGGTACGAGTTATGGCTACACCTTC.

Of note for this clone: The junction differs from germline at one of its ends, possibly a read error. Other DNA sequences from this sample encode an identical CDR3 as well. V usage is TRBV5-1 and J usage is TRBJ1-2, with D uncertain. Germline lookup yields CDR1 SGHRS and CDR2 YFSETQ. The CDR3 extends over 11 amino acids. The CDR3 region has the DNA TGTGCCAGCAGCCCCGGCTATGGCTACACCTTC. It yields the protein CASSPGYGYTF.

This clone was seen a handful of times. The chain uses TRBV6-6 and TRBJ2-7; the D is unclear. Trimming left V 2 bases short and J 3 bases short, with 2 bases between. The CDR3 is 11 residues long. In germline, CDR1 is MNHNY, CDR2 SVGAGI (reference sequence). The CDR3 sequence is CASSYNYEQYF. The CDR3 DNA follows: TGTGCCAGCAGTTACAACTACGAGCAGTACTTC.

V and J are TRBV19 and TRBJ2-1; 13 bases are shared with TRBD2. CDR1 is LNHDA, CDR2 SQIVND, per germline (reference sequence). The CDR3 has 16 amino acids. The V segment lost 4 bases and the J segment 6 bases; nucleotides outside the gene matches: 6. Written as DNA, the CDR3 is TGTGCCAGTAGTACACTAGCGGGAGGGCCGGGCAATGAGCAGTTCTTC. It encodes CASSTLAGGPGNEQFF.

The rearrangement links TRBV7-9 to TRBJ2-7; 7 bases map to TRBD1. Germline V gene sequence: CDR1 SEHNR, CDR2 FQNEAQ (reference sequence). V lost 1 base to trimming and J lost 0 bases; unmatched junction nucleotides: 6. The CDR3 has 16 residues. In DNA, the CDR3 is TGTGCCAGCAGCTTAGGAAGACAGGGTAGCTCCTACGAGCAGTACTTC. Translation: CASSLGRQGSSYEQYF.

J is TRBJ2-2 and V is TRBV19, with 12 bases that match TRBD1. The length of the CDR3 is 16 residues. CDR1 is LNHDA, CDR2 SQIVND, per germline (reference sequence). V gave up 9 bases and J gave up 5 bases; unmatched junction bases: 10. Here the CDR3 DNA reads TGTGCCAGCGGGGGACAGGGGGCTAGAAAAACCGGGGAGCTGTTTTTT. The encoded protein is CASGGQGARKTGELFF.

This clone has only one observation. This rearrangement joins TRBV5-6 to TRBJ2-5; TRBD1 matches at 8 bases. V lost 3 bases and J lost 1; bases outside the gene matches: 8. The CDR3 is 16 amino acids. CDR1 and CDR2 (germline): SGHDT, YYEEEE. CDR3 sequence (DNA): TGTGCCAGCAGCTCGAAAGGACAGGGTGGCCAAGAGACCCAGTACTTC. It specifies CASSSKGQGGQETQYF.